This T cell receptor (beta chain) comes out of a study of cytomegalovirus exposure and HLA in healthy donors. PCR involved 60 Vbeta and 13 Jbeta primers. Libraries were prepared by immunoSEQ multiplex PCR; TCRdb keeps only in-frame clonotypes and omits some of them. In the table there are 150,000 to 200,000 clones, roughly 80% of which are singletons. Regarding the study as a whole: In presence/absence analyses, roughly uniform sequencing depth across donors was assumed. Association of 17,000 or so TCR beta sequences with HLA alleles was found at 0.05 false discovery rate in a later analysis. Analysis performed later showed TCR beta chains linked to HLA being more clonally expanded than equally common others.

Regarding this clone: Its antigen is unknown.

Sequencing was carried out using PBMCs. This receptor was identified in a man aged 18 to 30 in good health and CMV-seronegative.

CDR3 DNA sequence: TGTGCCAGCAGCGTAGGTGGAGGGAACTATGGCTACACCTTC. As protein: CASSVGGGNYGYTF. The genes are TRBV9 and TRBJ1-2; D uncertain. This CDR3 has 14 amino acids. Germline V gene data show CDR1 as SGDLS and CDR2 as YYNGEE. Trimming removed 0 bases from V and 2 bases from J, with 8 bases in between.